These 26 T cell receptor beta chains were all obtained from the same sample, sequenced in a study of human T cells and chemical hapten exposure. Specified time point: patch test 1, 2 weeks after DPC sensitization. Treatment noted: therapeutic diphenylcyclopropenone sensitization with weekly scalp DPC. Each CDR3 protein is one row after TCRdb ran MiXCR on the RACE reads. The data show tens of thousands of distinct CDR3 sequences, about 9.1% seen once. The sample in question was whole blood, obtained in connection with sensitization to the hapten diphenylcyclopropenone (DPC). The receptors stem from a woman aged 40 to 50 with alopecia areata. Some clones in this sample may be carry-over from other donors' samples.

Ten or more counts support this clonotype. This chain joins TRBV7-9 and TRBJ2-1, with D possibly being TRBD1 or TRBD2 (5 bases each). The V end was cut by 7 bases, the J end by 0 bases, with 22 bases between. The CDR3 length is 18 residues. Germline CDR1 SEHNR, CDR2 FQNEAQ (reference sequence). The CDR3, as DNA: TGTGCCAGCAACCCGGGACCCCTTTTCACTGACTCCTACAATGAGCAGTTCTTC. Translated, it gives CASNPGPLFTDSYNEQFF.

This clonotype was counted ten times or more. The chain has TRBV20-1 and TRBJ2-3; 9 bases fit TRBD2. This CDR3 contains 15 residues. The germline gives CDR1 DFQATT, CDR2 SNEGSKA (reference sequence). V lost 6 bases and J lost 8; bases outside the gene matches: 15. CDR3 in amino acids: CSAPGGRGGAGTQYF. The CDR3 DNA follows: TGCAGTGCACCTGGGGGACGCGGGGGGGCAGGTACGCAGTATTTT.

The rearrangement uses TRBV3-1 and TRBJ1-4; perhaps TRBD1 as D (6 bases). The V end lost 3 bases, the J end lost 8 bases, and 13 bases lay between the germline ends. Germline CDR1 reads LGHDT; CDR2 reads YNNKEL (reference sequence). This CDR3 spans 14 amino acids. The CDR3 DNA reads as TGTGCCAGCAGCCACGCCGGGGGCGAAGAAAAACTGTTTTTT. Translated: CASSHAGGEEKLFF. Supplemented by reference TRBV3-1 and TRBJ1-4, the full variable domain reads DTAVSQTPKYLVTQMGNDKSIKCEQNLGHDTMYWYKQDSKKFLKIMFSYNNKELIINETVPNRFSPKSPDKAHLNLHINSLELGDSAVYFCASSHAGGEEKLFFGSGTQLSVL.

This clonotype appeared many times. This chain links TRBV3-1 with TRBJ1-2; no definite D call. Germline CDR1 is LGHDT and CDR2 is YNNKEL (reference sequence). V dropped 1 base and J dropped 5 bases, with 17 bases sitting between them. CDR3 length: 16 residues. The CDR3 region has the DNA TGTGCCAGCAGCCAAGTATTGTCGACCTGTCCTTATGGCTACACCTTC. This codes for CASSQVLSTCPYGYTF.

CDR3 protein: CASSTRQALDYGYTF. The CDR3, as DNA: TGTGCCAGCTCAACGAGACAGGCCCTTGACTATGGCTACACCTTC. The chain has TRBV18 and TRBJ1-2, with D possibly matching TRBD1 (6 bases). The germline V and J ends were trimmed by 5 bases and 3 bases, with 16 bases remaining between them. The CDR3 runs 15 residues. Germline V lookup: CDR1 KGHSH, CDR2 LQKENI.

Comment on this clonotype: A much larger clone sits a single nucleotide away, making a read error possible. V gene TRBV3-1 combines with J gene TRBJ2-1, with D perhaps matching TRBD2 (6 bases). The length of the CDR3 is 15 residues. Germline V CDR1 and CDR2: LGHDT, YNNKEL (reference sequence). The CDR3 DNA follows: TGTGCCAGCAGCCCGCGGGGTTTGTCCTACAGTGAGCAGTTCTTC. It specifies CASSPRGLSYSEQFF.

This clonotype was seen at least ten times. The chain carries TRBV4-2 and TRBJ2-3; TRBD2 aligns across 12 bases. Trimming removed 0 bases from V and 4 bases from J; junction bases left unmatched: 8. This CDR3 has 18 amino acids. Germline V gives CDR1 LGHNA, CDR2 YNFKEQ. The CDR3 is CASSQEGGLAGNADTQYF. The CDR3 nucleotides read TGTGCCAGCAGCCAAGAGGGAGGACTAGCGGGGAACGCAGATACGCAGTATTTT.

The chain recombines TRBV6-2 or TRBV6-3 with TRBJ2-1; 10 nucleotides agree with TRBD2. J gave up 7 bases and V 9 bases, and 6 bases lay outside the gene matches. CDR3 length: 13 residues. Germline V CDR1 and CDR2: MNHEY, SVGEGT. The CDR3 loop reads CASRAGGRNEQFF. The CDR3 DNA reads TGTGCCAGTAGAGCGGGGGGGAGGAATGAGCAGTTCTTC.

This clonotype was detected ten times or more. This rearrangement joins TRBV24-1 to TRBJ2-1, with D hard to call. Deletions cut 5 bases from V and 6 bases from J, with 13 bases between. Germline lookup yields CDR1 KGHDR and CDR2 SFDVKD. This CDR3 region has 14 residues. This CDR3 reads CATSGQGPVNEQFF. The CDR3 DNA reads as TGTGCCACCAGTGGCCAAGGGCCGGTCAATGAGCAGTTCTTC.

CDR3 DNA sequence: TGTGCCAGCAGCCGAACCTGGGGCGATACGCAGTATTTT. Amino acid sequence: CASSRTWGDTQYF. The V call is TRBV7-2, the J call TRBJ2-3; maybe TRBD1 (5 bases). CDR3 length: 13 residues. Germline V gene sequence: CDR1 SGHTA, CDR2 FQGNSA. The V end was cut by 5 bases, the J end by 6 bases, with 12 bases between.

Ten or more counts support this clonotype. V usage is TRBV6-2 or TRBV6-3 and J usage is TRBJ2-3; 10 bases align to TRBD2. Germline V gene lookup returns CDR1 MNHEY and CDR2 SVGEGT. The CDR3 runs 16 residues. J gave up 2 bases and V 7 bases, and 9 bases lay outside the gene matches. CDR3 DNA sequence: TGTGCCAGCACCCCCGGGACTAGCGAGTTCACAGATACGCAGTATTTT. This translates into CASTPGTSEFTDTQYF.

Of note for this clonotype: A much more abundant neighbour one base away suggests this may be a read error. The missing conserved phenylalanine or tryptophan at the end of this CDR3 makes a read error likely. The V and J genes are TRBV18 and TRBJ2-2; D remains unclear. Per the germline V gene, CDR1 is KGHSH and CDR2 is LQKENI. The CDR3 spans 12 residues. The CDR3 DNA sequence: TGTGCCAGCTCACCCAGCACCGGAGAGCTGTTTTAT. Its protein product is CASSPSTGELFY.

The chain joins TRBV18 to TRBJ2-7; TRBD1 agrees at 8 bases. The length of the CDR3 is 14 residues. V trimming: 5 bases; J trimming: 2 bases; junction bases outside the gene matches: 5. The V gene's germline CDR1 is KGHSH and CDR2 LQKENI. CDR3 sequence reads: CASSTGQGPYEQYF. In nucleotides, the CDR3 is TGTGCCAGCTCAACAGGACAGGGCCCCTACGAGCAGTACTTC.

This clonotype was seen repeatedly, ten times or more. The V and J genes are TRBV4-1 and TRBJ2-5; 7 bases match TRBD2. The V and J ends lost 4 bases and 1 base, in that order; junction bases with no gene match: 9. The CDR3 contains 16 residues. Germline values: CDR1 MGHRA, CDR2 YSYEKL. CDR3 nucleotides: TGCGCCAGCAGCCCTCCTCGACGCGGGGGCCAAGAGACCCAGTACTTC. The encoded protein is CASSPPRRGGQETQYF.

In this sample, this clonotype turned up many times. The CDR3 DNA follows: TGCGCCAGCCAGAACCAAGAGACCCAGTACTTC. Translation: CASQNQETQYF. V usage is TRBV5-1 and J usage is TRBJ2-5, with D uncertain. Germline V gene data show CDR1 as SGHRS and CDR2 as YFSETQ. The CDR3 totals 11 residues. Trimming left V 7 bases short and J 0 bases short, with 4 bases between.

The rearrangement joins TRBV4-1 to TRBJ2-1; D is perhaps TRBD2 (5 bases). V shed 4 bases and J shed 7 bases, with 17 bases lying between them. The CDR3 loop spans 15 amino acids. Germline V gene sequence: CDR1 MGHRA, CDR2 YSYEKL. The CDR3 DNA is TGCGCCAGCAGCCGATCAGGCTGGGAGAGAAATGAGCAGTTCTTC. Its translation: CASSRSGWERNEQFF.

This clonotype was recorded at least ten times. The V gene is TRBV28, the J gene TRBJ2-7, with 7 bases matching TRBD1. CDR3 length: 15 amino acids. V lost 7 bases, J lost 4 bases, and 13 bases stayed unmatched. Germline CDR1 is MDHEN and CDR2 is SYDVKM. Written as DNA, the CDR3 is TGTGCCAGCACCAAAGGTGGACAGGCGATGTACGAGCAGTACTTC. It encodes CASTKGGQAMYEQYF.

This clonotype was recorded many times. The chain carries TRBV6-2 or TRBV6-3 and TRBJ2-7; D call uncertain. Germline V gene lookup returns CDR1 MNHEY and CDR2 SVGEGT. The CDR3 sequence is 12 residues long. With 7 bases removed from V and 4 bases from J, the gap between germline ends came to 11 bases. The CDR3 DNA reads TGTGCCAGCACCCAGTTTGGGTACGAGCAGTACTTC. Amino acids: CASTQFGYEQYF.

This clonotype was recorded at least ten times. This rearrangement joins TRBV4-3 to TRBJ1-4; D is unresolved. Trimming stripped 1 base from V and 8 bases from J, with 14 bases between. Per the germline V gene, CDR1 is LGHNA and CDR2 is YSLEER. The CDR3 is made up of 15 amino acids. The CDR3 nucleotides read TGCGCCAGCAGCCAAGTTAAGGGATTCGAGGAAAAACTGTTTTTT. Its protein product is CASSQVKGFEEKLFF.

This clonotype was seen only a few times. The chain combines TRBV10-3 with TRBJ2-7, with D possibly being TRBD1 or TRBD2 (6 bases each). The germline V gene encodes CDR1 ENHRY and CDR2 SYGVKD. With 6 bases removed from V and 7 bases from J, the gap between germline ends came to 25 bases. The CDR3 contains 16 residues. The CDR3 DNA sequence: TGTGCCATCAGGCCCGCTTTGGGGGGCCGCACCAATGAGCAGTACTTC. This codes for CAIRPALGGRTNEQYF.

Only a few counts were recorded for this clonotype. The V and J genes are TRBV11-2 and TRBJ1-4; 10 positions match TRBD1. The CDR3 is 15 amino acids. Germline V lookup: CDR1 SGHAT, CDR2 FQNNGV. V shed 3 bases and J 7 bases; nucleotides not matched to a gene: 5. This CDR3 is CASSFRQGAGEKLFF. The CDR3 DNA sequence: TGTGCCAGCAGCTTCAGACAGGGGGCGGGTGAAAAACTGTTTTTT.

This clonotype was picked up a small number of times. The V call is TRBV20-1, the J call TRBJ1-1; D is unclear. Per germline, CDR1 DFQATT and CDR2 SNEGSKA (reference sequence). CDR3 size: 11 residues. CDR3: CRGSGGTEAFF. CDR3 DNA: TGCAGGGGATCCGGCGGCACTGAAGCTTTCTTT.

Many counts were recorded for this clonotype. CDR3 sequence (DNA): TGTGCCAGCAGTTCTTTTAGGGACAACTCCTACAATGAGCAGTTCTTC. This encodes CASSSFRDNSYNEQFF. V and J are TRBV12-3 or TRBV12-4 and TRBJ2-1; tentatively, D is TRBD1 (6 bases). V lost 4 bases to trimming and J lost 0 bases, with 13 bases between them. The CDR3 has 16 residues.

At least ten counts were recorded for this clonotype. The genes are TRBV3-1 and TRBJ2-7; D is unresolved. V was shortened by 2 bases and J by 3 bases, with 8 bases between the two germline ends. The CDR3 length is 13 residues. Germline lookup yields CDR1 LGHDT and CDR2 YNNKEL (reference sequence). The CDR3 sequence is CASSQRPGYEQYF. Here the CDR3 DNA reads TGTGCCAGCAGCCAACGCCCGGGCTACGAGCAGTACTTC.

There are many counts of this clonotype. The rearrangement joins TRBV9 to TRBJ1-1; D not certain. CDR3 length equals 14 residues. Germline V gene data show CDR1 as SGDLS and CDR2 as YYNGEE. The V end lost 1 base, the J end lost 0 bases, and 7 bases lay between the germline ends. Here the CDR3 reads CASSVQVMNTEAFF. The DNA for the CDR3 is TGTGCCAGCAGCGTACAGGTTATGAACACTGAAGCTTTCTTT.

This clonotype was seen ten or more times. The rearrangement joins TRBV29-1 to TRBJ2-3; D unresolved. The CDR3 is 13 amino acids. Trimming left V 3 bases short and J 1 base short, with 8 bases between. Germline V gene lookup returns CDR1 SQVTM and CDR2 ANQGSEA. The CDR3 protein is CSVDGVGTDTQYF. CDR3 coding DNA: TGCAGCGTTGATGGGGTTGGCACAGATACGCAGTATTTT.